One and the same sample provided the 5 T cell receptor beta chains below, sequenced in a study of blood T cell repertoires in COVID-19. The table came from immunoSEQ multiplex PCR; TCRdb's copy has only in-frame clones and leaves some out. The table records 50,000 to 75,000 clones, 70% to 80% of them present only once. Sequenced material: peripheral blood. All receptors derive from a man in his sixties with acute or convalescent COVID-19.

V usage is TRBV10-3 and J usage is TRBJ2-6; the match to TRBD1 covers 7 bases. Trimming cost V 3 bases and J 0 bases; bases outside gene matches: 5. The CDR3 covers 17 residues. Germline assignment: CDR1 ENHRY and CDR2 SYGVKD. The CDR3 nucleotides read TGTGCCATCAGTGACGGACAGGCCCTCTCTGGGGCCAACGTCCTGACTTTC. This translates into CAISDGQALSGANVLTF.

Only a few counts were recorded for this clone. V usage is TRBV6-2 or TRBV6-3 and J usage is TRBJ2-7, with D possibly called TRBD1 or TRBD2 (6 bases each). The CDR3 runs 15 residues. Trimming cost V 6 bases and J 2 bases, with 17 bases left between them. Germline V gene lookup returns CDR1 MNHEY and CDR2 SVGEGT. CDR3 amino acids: CASSRGPTPPYEQYF. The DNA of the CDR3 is TGTGCCAGCAGCCGGGGGCCTACTCCACCCTACGAGCAGTACTTC.

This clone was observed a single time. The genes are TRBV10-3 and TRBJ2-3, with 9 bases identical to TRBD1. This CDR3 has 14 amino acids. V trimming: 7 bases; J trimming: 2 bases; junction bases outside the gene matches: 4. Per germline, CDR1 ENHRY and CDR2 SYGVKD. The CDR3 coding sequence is TGTGCCATCAAAGGGACAGGGAACACAGATACGCAGTATTTT. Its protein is CAIKGTGNTDTQYF.

CDR3 loop: CASSQGTGLFAGIYNEQFF. The CDR3 bases are TGTGCCAGCAGCCAAGGGACAGGGTTGTTCGCGGGAATATACAATGAGCAGTTCTTC. J is TRBJ2-1 and V is TRBV3-1 (or the pseudogene TRBV3-2); TRBD1 aligns across 8 bases. The CDR3 runs to 19 residues. The trim removed 1 base at V and 4 bases at J, leaving 15 bases unmatched. Germline-derived CDR1 and CDR2 are LGHDT and YNNKEL (reference sequence).

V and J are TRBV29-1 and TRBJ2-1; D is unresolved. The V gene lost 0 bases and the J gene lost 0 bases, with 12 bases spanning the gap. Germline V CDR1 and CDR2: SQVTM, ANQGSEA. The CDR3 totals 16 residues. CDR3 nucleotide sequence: TGCAGCGTTGAAGATGGTACACCCAGCTCCTACAATGAGCAGTTCTTC. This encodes CSVEDGTPSSYNEQFF.